A selection of T cell receptor beta chains follows, all from one sample in a study of a mutant IDH1 vaccine in newly diagnosed glioma. The protocol was immunoSEQ multiplex PCR, while the TCRdb copy is restricted to in-frame clones and leaves out a portion. Among about 67,000 clones listed, around 88% were seen once. Sequenced here: peripheral blood mononuclear cells (PBMCs), sampled from a glioma patient treated with radiotherapy, temozolomide or both. The receptor source for this set is a woman aged 18-29 years with glioma. Some clones in this sample may be carry-over from other donors' samples. CDR3s leave out the opening cysteine and the closing phenylalanine or tryptophan.

TRBV6-1	TRBJ1-4	ASRLDRGHEKLF
TRBV12-5	TRBJ2-3	ASGLVGGATVY
TRBV9	TRBJ2-1	ASSVGTWGQDEQF
TRBV29-1	TRBJ2-5	SVDGRVYQETQY
TRBV4-1	TRBJ2-7	ASSFGGGDSSYEQY
TRBV7-8	TRBJ2-7	ASSPPTGGSYEQY
TRBV11-2	TRBJ2-2	ASSLGLAGGRTGELF
TRBV10-3	TRBJ2-2	AISGTGGSWVDTGELF
TRBV27	TRBJ1-1	ASLPWQGQNTEAF
TRBV10-3	TRBJ2-3	AISEGLAGTDTQY
TRBV7-2	TRBJ2-7	ASRKLGTSSGEQY
TRBV4-2	TRBJ2-7	ASSQDVLAGADVYEQY
TRBV5-1	TRBJ2-5	ASSLTSGQETQY
TRBV29-1	TRBJ2-3	SVEVLQGIGRGSTDTQY
TRBV4-1	TRBJ1-6	ASSLRDPYNSPLH
TRBV7-9	TRBJ1-1	ASSPLGTVNTEAF